Listed below are T cell receptor beta chains from one sample, sequenced in a study of T cells in Graves' hyperthyroidism and ophthalmopathy. TCRdb reprocessed the multiplex PCR reads via MiXCR and lists one record per CDR3 protein. Among about 420,000 distinct CDR3 sequences listed, less than 20% were seen once. Sequenced material: blood. These receptors were collected from a woman under 30 with Graves' hyperthyroidism. The CDR3 runs from the conserved cysteine through the conserved F or W. A D gene is named only where the DNA matches it firmly. The size field is filled for only some rows; it gives once, few, many or a size class.

v_call: TRBV28
j_call: TRBJ2-1
clone_size: many
d_call: TRBD2
cdr3_length: 16
cdr3_aa: CASSLNVAGDYNEQFF
cdr3_nt: TGTGCCAGCAGTTTAAACGTGGCGGGAGACTACAATGAGCAGTTCTTC

v_call: TRBV29-1
j_call: TRBJ2-2
clone_size: many
d_call: -
cdr3_length: 14
cdr3_aa: CSVARTAGSGELFF
cdr3_nt: TGCAGCGTTGCCCGGACAGCAGGGTCCGGGGAGCTGTTTTTT

v_call: TRBV2
j_call: TRBJ2-7
clone_size: many
d_call: -
cdr3_length: 14
cdr3_aa: CASSPGGPLGEQYF
cdr3_nt: TGTGCCAGCAGCCCCGGGGGACCGCTCGGCGAGCAGTACTTC

v_call: TRBV11-2
j_call: TRBJ2-1
clone_size: many
d_call: TRBD2
cdr3_length: 15
cdr3_aa: CASSLGLAVTNEQFF
cdr3_nt: TGTGCCAGCAGCTTGGGACTAGCGGTGACCAATGAGCAGTTCTTC

v_call: TRBV6-1
j_call: TRBJ1-5
clone_size: many
d_call: -
cdr3_length: 16
cdr3_aa: CASSQSPGDTNQPQHF
cdr3_nt: TGTGCCAGCAGTCAGAGTCCAGGGGATACTAATCAGCCCCAGCATTTT

v_call: TRBV6-1
j_call: TRBJ2-3
clone_size: many
d_call: TRBD1
cdr3_length: 14
cdr3_aa: CASSRGQDTDTQYF
cdr3_nt: TGTGCCAGCAGTCGTGGACAGGACACAGATACGCAGTATTTT

v_call: TRBV30
j_call: TRBJ2-5
clone_size: many
d_call: TRBD2
cdr3_length: 14
cdr3_aa: CAWSASGRGETQYF
cdr3_nt: TGTGCCTGGAGCGCTAGCGGGAGGGGAGAGACCCAGTACTTC

v_call: TRBV11-2
j_call: TRBJ1-1
clone_size: many
d_call: -
cdr3_length: 12
cdr3_aa: CASSLSGSEAFF
cdr3_nt: TGTGCCAGCAGCTTATCCGGGTCTGAAGCTTTCTTT

v_call: TRBV5-1
j_call: TRBJ2-1
clone_size: many
d_call: TRBD2
cdr3_length: 17
cdr3_aa: CASSSPTSGGAYNEQFF
cdr3_nt: TGCGCCAGCAGCTCCCCGACTAGCGGGGGGGCCTACAATGAGCAGTTCTTC

v_call: TRBV7-3
j_call: TRBJ2-1
clone_size: many
d_call: -
cdr3_length: 15
cdr3_aa: CASSLGRQSYNEQFF
cdr3_nt: TGTGCCAGCAGCTTAGGTCGCCAGTCCTACAATGAGCAGTTCTTC

v_call: TRBV5-5
j_call: TRBJ2-2
clone_size: few
d_call: -
cdr3_length: 14
cdr3_aa: CASSVGGQTGELFF
cdr3_nt: TGTGCCAGCAGCGTGGGGGGGCAGACCGGGGAGCTGTTTTTT

v_call: TRBV11-2
j_call: TRBJ1-4
clone_size: many
d_call: -
cdr3_length: 15
cdr3_aa: CASSFGQGINEKLFF
cdr3_nt: TGTGCCAGCAGCTTCGGACAAGGAATTAATGAAAAACTGTTTTTT

v_call: TRBV6-5
j_call: TRBJ2-7
clone_size: many
d_call: TRBD2
cdr3_length: 18
cdr3_aa: CASNYSTVGLAVSYEQYF
cdr3_nt: TGTGCCAGCAATTACTCGACCGTTGGACTAGCGGTCTCCTACGAGCAGTACTTC

v_call: TRBV5-5
j_call: TRBJ1-6
clone_size: few
d_call: -
cdr3_length: 13
cdr3_aa: CASNWDAHSPLHF
cdr3_nt: TGTGCCAGCAACTGGGACGCTCATTCACCCCTCCACTTT

v_call: TRBV19
j_call: TRBJ1-4
clone_size: -
d_call: -
cdr3_length: 18
cdr3_aa: CASSTTPPDFTRGEKLFF
cdr3_nt: TGTGCCAGTAGTACTACACCTCCGGACTTCACCCGGGGTGAAAAACTGTTTTTT

v_call: TRBV7-9
j_call: TRBJ2-7
clone_size: many
d_call: TRBD2
cdr3_length: 14
cdr3_aa: CASSRTSGRYEQYF
cdr3_nt: TGTGCCAGCAGCAGGACTAGCGGGAGGTACGAGCAGTACTTC

v_call: TRBV7-2
j_call: TRBJ1-1
clone_size: many
d_call: -
cdr3_length: 14
cdr3_aa: CASSLHGRGTEAFF
cdr3_nt: TGTGCCAGCAGCTTACATGGAAGGGGCACTGAAGCTTTCTTT

v_call: TRBV3-1
j_call: TRBJ2-1
clone_size: many
d_call: -
cdr3_length: 13
cdr3_aa: CASSQGGNGEQFF
cdr3_nt: TGTGCCAGCAGCCAAGGGGGAAATGGTGAGCAGTTCTTC

v_call: TRBV18
j_call: TRBJ1-3
clone_size: many
d_call: -
cdr3_length: 14
cdr3_aa: CASSSKGSGNTIYF
cdr3_nt: TGTGCCAGCTCTTCCAAAGGCTCTGGAAACACCATATATTTT

v_call: TRBV29-1
j_call: TRBJ2-7
clone_size: many
d_call: -
cdr3_length: 11
cdr3_aa: CSVAGFHEQYF
cdr3_nt: TGCAGCGTTGCGGGGTTCCACGAGCAGTACTTC

v_call: TRBV6-5
j_call: TRBJ1-2
clone_size: -
d_call: TRBD1
cdr3_length: 15
cdr3_aa: CASSYSTGVRTGYTF
cdr3_nt: TGTGCCAGCAGTTATTCAACAGGGGTCCGGACTGGCTACACCTTC

v_call: TRBV7-6
j_call: TRBJ2-2
clone_size: many
d_call: -
cdr3_length: 17
cdr3_aa: CASSLARGYPNTGELFF
cdr3_nt: TGTGCCAGCAGCTTAGCGAGGGGCTACCCAAACACCGGGGAGCTGTTTTTT

v_call: TRBV11-2
j_call: TRBJ1-1
clone_size: few
d_call: -
cdr3_length: 14
cdr3_aa: CASSSQGVNAEAFF
cdr3_nt: TGTGCCAGCAGTTCTCAGGGAGTAAACGCTGAAGCTTTCTTT

v_call: TRBV12-5
j_call: TRBJ2-5
clone_size: few
d_call: TRBD1
cdr3_length: 14
cdr3_aa: CASGAGGFQETQYF
cdr3_nt: TGTGCTAGCGGGGCAGGGGGATTCCAAGAGACCCAGTACTTC

v_call: TRBV29-1
j_call: TRBJ1-2
clone_size: many
d_call: TRBD1
cdr3_length: 15
cdr3_aa: CSVETWTGLNYGYTF
cdr3_nt: TGCAGCGTTGAAACTTGGACAGGGCTCAACTATGGCTACACCTTC

v_call: TRBV20-1
j_call: TRBJ2-1
clone_size: many
d_call: TRBD2
cdr3_length: 15
cdr3_aa: CSARETSGGADEQFF
cdr3_nt: TGCAGTGCTAGGGAGACTAGCGGGGGGGCGGATGAGCAGTTCTTC

v_call: TRBV30
j_call: TRBJ2-7
clone_size: -
d_call: -
cdr3_length: 13
cdr3_aa: CAWTNRAPYEQYF
cdr3_nt: TGTGCCTGGACCAACAGGGCTCCCTACGAGCAGTACTTC

v_call: TRBV18
j_call: TRBJ2-1
clone_size: many
d_call: -
cdr3_length: 13
cdr3_aa: CASSPLVANEQFF
cdr3_nt: TGTGCCAGCTCACCACTGGTTGCCAATGAGCAGTTCTTC

v_call: TRBV19
j_call: TRBJ2-6
clone_size: -
d_call: -
cdr3_length: 14
cdr3_aa: CASSPFAGANVLTF
cdr3_nt: TGTGCCAGTAGTCCCTTTGCTGGGGCCAACGTCCTGACTTTC

v_call: TRBV28
j_call: TRBJ2-1
clone_size: -
d_call: -
cdr3_length: 16
cdr3_aa: CASSPGLIIQTRGQFF
cdr3_nt: TGTGCCAGCAGTCCGGGACTGATTATTCAAACTCGTGGGCAGTTCTTC